The rows below give T cell receptor beta chains drawn from one sample of a study of blood T cell repertoires in COVID-19. Sequencing used immunoSEQ multiplex PCR; TCRdb keeps in-frame clones, though not all of them. The sample has roughly 100,000 clones, approximately 88% seen once. The sequenced material came from peripheral blood. The receptors originated from a human donor in a cohort sampled during active COVID-19. CDR3s include the opening cysteine and the closing phenylalanine or tryptophan. The D gene is left open where the match is weak. A row's size may be missing; if present it is once, few, many or a size class.

TRBD1	TRBV5-1	TRBJ1-1	NA	CASSWTGIGTEAFF	TGCGCCAGCAGCTGGACAGGGATCGGCACTGAAGCTTTCTTT
NA	TRBV10-3	TRBJ1-4	NA	CAISDRQATNEKLFF	TGTGCCATCAGCGATAGACAGGCAACTAATGAAAAACTGTTTTTT
TRBD2	TRBV4-1	TRBJ2-5	NA	CASSQDGLAVETQYF	TGCGCCAGCAGCCAAGACGGACTAGCGGTAGAGACCCAGTACTTC
TRBD1	TRBV4-1	TRBJ1-2	NA	CASSPGQGHDYGYTF	TGCGCCAGCAGCCCGGGACAGGGACACGACTATGGCTACACCTTC
NA	TRBV15	TRBJ2-5	NA	CATSRDGSLGETQYF	TGTGCCACCAGCAGAGATGGGAGCCTCGGAGAGACCCAGTACTTC
TRBD1	TRBV6-6	TRBJ1-2	once	CASSRQGPTNYGYTF	TGTGCCAGCAGTCGACAGGGGCCAACTAACTATGGCTACACCTTC
TRBD2	TRBV11-2	TRBJ2-1	NA	CASRNSGGENEQFF	TGTGCCAGCAGAAATAGCGGGGGGGAAAATGAGCAGTTCTTC
NA	TRBV18	TRBJ1-1	NA	CASSPREGQTEAFF	TGTGCCAGCTCACCAAGGGAGGGGCAGACTGAAGCTTTCTTT
TRBD1	TRBV7-9	TRBJ2-1	NA	CASSPDRAHYNEQFF	TGTGCCAGCAGCCCGGACAGGGCGCACTACAATGAGCAGTTCTTC
NA	TRBV5-1	TRBJ2-5	NA	CASSLPGLETQYF	TGCGCCAGCAGCTTGCCAGGCCTTGAGACCCAGTACTTC
TRBD1	TRBV5-1	TRBJ2-2	once	CASSKSGTGPSGELFF	TGCGCCAGCAGCAAATCCGGGACAGGGCCATCCGGGGAGCTGTTTTTT
TRBD1	TRBV7-9	TRBJ2-3	NA	CASSLGGQTNTQYF	TGTGCCAGCAGCTTAGGGGGACAGACCAATACGCAGTATTTT
TRBD1	TRBV5-5	TRBJ2-1	NA	CASSLIQGRYNEQFF	TGTGCCAGCAGCTTGATACAGGGGCGCTACAATGAGCAGTTCTTC
TRBD2	TRBV7-2	TRBJ2-2	NA	CASSSRGLARGELFF	TGTGCCAGCAGCTCCAGGGGACTAGCCAGAGGGGAGCTGTTTTTT
NA	TRBV5-1	TRBJ2-7	NA	CASSLDGGNYEQYF	TGCGCCAGCAGCCTGGACGGCGGAAACTACGAGCAGTACTTC
NA	TRBV12-2	TRBJ1-1	few	CASRLGGPRALGTEAFF	TGTGCAAGTCGCTTAGGGGGGCCCAGGGCTCTCGGCACTGAAGCTTTCTTT
TRBD1	TRBV2	TRBJ1-2	NA	CASSEKWTGLNYGYTF	TGTGCCAGCAGTGAAAAGTGGACAGGGCTTAACTATGGCTACACCTTC
NA	TRBV15	TRBJ2-7	NA	CATSRDEAGVREQYF	TGTGCCACCAGCAGAGATGAGGCAGGGGTGAGGGAGCAGTACTTC
NA	TRBV5-1	TRBJ2-3	NA	CASSSGTFTDTQYF	TGCGCCAGCAGCTCCGGGACTTTCACAGATACGCAGTATTTT
NA	TRBV27	TRBJ1-6	NA	CASRARWGGDSPLHF	TGTGCCAGCAGAGCCAGGTGGGGGGGAGATTCACCCCTCCACTTT
TRBD1	TRBV6-2/TRBV6-3	TRBJ1-3	few	CASSLGRRDSTGNTIYF	TGTGCCAGCAGTCTGGGCCGCCGGGACAGCACTGGAAACACCATATATTTT
TRBD1	TRBV5-5	TRBJ1-2	once	CASSGDSLSYTF	TGTGCCAGCAGCGGGGACAGTTTAAGCTACACCTTC
TRBD1	TRBV5-1	TRBJ2-1	NA	CASSNRDSHFNEQFF	TGCGCCAGCAGCAACCGGGACAGCCACTTCAATGAGCAGTTCTTC
NA	TRBV15	TRBJ1-5	NA	CATSREGRVGNQPQHF	TGTGCCACCAGCAGAGAGGGCAGGGTGGGCAATCAGCCCCAGCATTTT
NA	TRBV30	TRBJ1-1	NA	CAWSGGGTEAFF	TGTGCCTGGAGTGGAGGGGGCACTGAAGCTTTCTTT
NA	TRBV27	TRBJ2-7	NA	CASSRTLYEQYF	TGTGCCAGCAGCAGGACTCTCTACGAGCAGTACTTC
NA	TRBV7-9	TRBJ1-2	few	CASSPLNREGNGYTF	TGTGCCAGCAGCCCTTTGAACAGGGAGGGGAATGGCTACACCTTC
NA	TRBV18	TRBJ2-5	NA	CASSPDQGSGETQYF	TGTGCCAGCTCCCCCGACCAGGGGTCGGGGGAGACCCAGTACTTC
TRBD2	TRBV4-2	TRBJ2-3	NA	CASSQAGLASHPDTQYF	TGTGCCAGCAGCCAAGCGGGACTAGCGAGCCATCCAGATACGCAGTATTTT
NA	TRBV7-3	TRBJ2-3	few	CASSLSVGLPLDTQYF	TGTGCCAGCAGCTTGTCAGTCGGACTGCCCCTGGATACGCAGTATTTT
NA	TRBV5-5	TRBJ2-3	NA	CASSPGQHTDTQYF	TGTGCCAGCAGCCCTGGACAACACACAGATACGCAGTATTTT
TRBD1	TRBV5-8	TRBJ1-2	NA	CASSLFGFTGVGGYTF	TGTGCCAGCAGCTTGTTCGGATTTACAGGGGTGGGTGGCTACACCTTC
TRBD1	TRBV5-6	TRBJ1-2	NA	CASSLVFRTGGVLDGYTF	TGTGCCAGCAGCTTAGTGTTCCGGACAGGGGGCGTATTGGATGGCTACACCTTC
NA	TRBV6-1	TRBJ1-2	NA	CASSEAGRYGYGYTF	TGTGCCAGCAGTGAAGCGGGGAGGTACGGCTATGGCTACACCTTC
TRBD2	TRBV7-2	TRBJ2-1	NA	CASSLVGGGYNEQFF	TGTGCCAGCAGCTTAGTTGGCGGGGGCTACAATGAGCAGTTCTTC
NA	TRBV2	TRBJ2-7	NA	CASTEGYHEQYF	TGTGCCAGCACGGAGGGATACCACGAGCAGTACTTC
TRBD1	TRBV9	TRBJ2-7	NA	CASSRTDRAGEQYF	TGTGCCAGCAGCCGAACCGACAGGGCAGGCGAGCAGTACTTC
NA	TRBV5-5	TRBJ2-1	NA	CASSSSHYNEQFF	TGTGCCAGCAGCTCCTCACACTACAATGAGCAGTTCTTC
NA	TRBV18	TRBJ2-7	NA	CASSPPIQGESEQYF	TGTGCCAGCTCACCACCGATCCAGGGCGAGTCCGAGCAGTACTTC
TRBD1	TRBV11-2	TRBJ1-6	once	CASSPSGGTNSPLHF	TGTGCCAGCAGCCCCTCAGGGGGGACCAATTCACCCCTCCACTTT
NA	TRBV19	TRBJ1-5	NA	CASTVGGGRGNQPQHF	TGTGCCAGTACCGTGGGCGGGGGGAGAGGCAATCAGCCCCAGCATTTT
TRBD1	TRBV10-1	TRBJ2-7	NA	CASSWDRGGEQYF	TGCGCCAGCAGTTGGGACAGGGGGGGCGAGCAGTACTTC
TRBD1	TRBV11-2	TRBJ1-1	NA	CASSLAGGTEAFF	TGTGCCAGCAGCTTAGCAGGGGGCACTGAAGCTTTCTTT
TRBD1	TRBV19	TRBJ1-4	few	CASSIDSPNRGPGEKLFF	TGTGCCAGTAGTATAGATTCCCCCAACAGGGGGCCAGGTGAAAAACTGTTTTTT
TRBD2	TRBV6-4	TRBJ2-1	NA	CASSVGLAGSSYNEQFF	TGTGCCAGCAGCGTTGGACTAGCGGGGAGCTCCTACAATGAGCAGTTCTTC
NA	TRBV19	TRBJ2-3	NA	CASSIRVTSTDTQYF	TGTGCCAGTAGTATCCGTGTAACTAGCACAGATACGCAGTATTTT
NA	TRBV5-4	TRBJ1-1	NA	CASSLGSSMNTEAFF	TGTGCCAGCAGCTTGGGGTCCAGTATGAACACTGAAGCTTTCTTT
TRBD2	TRBV24-1	TRBJ2-1	NA	CATSRLASYNEQFF	TGTGCCACCAGTCGACTAGCGAGCTACAATGAGCAGTTCTTC
NA	TRBV10-3	TRBJ1-4	NA	CAIKGGNEKLFF	TGTGCCATCAAAGGGGGTAATGAAAAACTGTTTTTT
NA	TRBV6-2/TRBV6-3	TRBJ2-7	NA	CASSYGRYSYEQYF	TGTGCCAGCAGTTACGGCAGATACTCCTACGAGCAGTACTTC
TRBD1	TRBV10-2	TRBJ1-5	NA	CASRRGTDSNQPQHF	TGCGCCAGCAGGCGCGGGACAGATAGCAATCAGCCCCAGCATTTT
NA	TRBV3-1/TRBV3-2	TRBJ2-2	NA	CASRLLNPDGELFF	TGTGCCAGCCGCCTACTAAATCCAGACGGGGAGCTGTTTTTT
TRBD1	TRBV5-1	TRBJ2-3	NA	CASSLGQGSTDTQYF	TGCGCCAGCAGCTTGGGACAGGGCAGCACAGATACGCAGTATTTT
TRBD1	TRBV28	TRBJ2-7	NA	CASSFPGRGQVEQYF	TGTGCCAGCAGTTTCCCGGGCAGGGGGCAGGTCGAGCAGTACTTC
TRBD1	TRBV5-1	TRBJ1-1	NA	CASSLVSGGTEAFF	TGCGCCAGCAGCTTGGTTTCAGGGGGCACTGAAGCTTTCTTT
NA	TRBV19	TRBJ1-1	NA	CASSYPNTEAFF	TGTGCCAGTAGTTATCCGAACACTGAAGCTTTCTTT
NA	TRBV5-6	TRBJ2-5	NA	CASSLSGSQAETQYF	TGTGCCAGCAGCTTGAGCGGCAGCCAGGCGGAGACCCAGTACTTC
NA	TRBV12-2	TRBJ2-3	few	CASRPHTDTQYF	TGTGCAAGTCGCCCACACACAGATACGCAGTATTTT
TRBD2	TRBV7-2	TRBJ2-5	NA	CASSETSVGRSQYF	TGTGCCAGCAGCGAAACTAGCGTTGGGCGGTCCCAGTACTTC
TRBD1	TRBV6-2/TRBV6-3	TRBJ1-1	NA	CASSYEISGGENTEAFF	TGTGCCAGCAGTTACGAAATTTCAGGGGGCGAGAACACTGAAGCTTTCTTT